The present entry profiles one TCR beta chain with its context. The data were taken from a study of T cell changes during pregnancy in multiple sclerosis. Libraries were prepared by immunoSEQ multiplex PCR; TCRdb keeps only in-frame clonotypes and omits some of them. Found here are 98,000 or so clones, approximately 95% of them singletons; the top ten hold around 0.99%. The CDR3 runs to 13 residues. V dropped 3 bases and J dropped 4 bases, with 12 bases sitting between them. Germline CDR1 reads GTSNPN; CDR2 reads SVGIG (reference sequence). J is TRBJ1-1 and V is TRBV30; D remains unclear. This material consisted of peripheral blood, taken after pregnancy. The clonotype comes from a female donor with multiple sclerosis, enrolled in a pregnancy study. As DNA, the CDR3 is TGTGCCTGGAGCCCGGGGTACGGCACTGAAGCTTTCTTT. Translated: CAWSPGYGTEAFF.